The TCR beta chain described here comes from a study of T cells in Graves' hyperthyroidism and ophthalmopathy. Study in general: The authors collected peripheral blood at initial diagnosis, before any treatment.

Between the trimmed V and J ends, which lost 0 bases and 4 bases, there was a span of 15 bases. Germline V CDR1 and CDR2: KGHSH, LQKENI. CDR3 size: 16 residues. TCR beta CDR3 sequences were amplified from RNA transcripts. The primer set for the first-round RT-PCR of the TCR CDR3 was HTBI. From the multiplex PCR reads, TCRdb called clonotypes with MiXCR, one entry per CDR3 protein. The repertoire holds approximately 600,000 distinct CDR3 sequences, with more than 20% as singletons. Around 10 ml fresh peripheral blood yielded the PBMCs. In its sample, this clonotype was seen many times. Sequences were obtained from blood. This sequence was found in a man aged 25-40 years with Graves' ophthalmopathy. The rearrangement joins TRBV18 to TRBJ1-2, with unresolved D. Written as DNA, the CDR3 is TGTGCCAGCTCACCACCGGAATACAAGTACCGCTATGGCTACACCTTC. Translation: CASSPPEYKYRYGYTF.